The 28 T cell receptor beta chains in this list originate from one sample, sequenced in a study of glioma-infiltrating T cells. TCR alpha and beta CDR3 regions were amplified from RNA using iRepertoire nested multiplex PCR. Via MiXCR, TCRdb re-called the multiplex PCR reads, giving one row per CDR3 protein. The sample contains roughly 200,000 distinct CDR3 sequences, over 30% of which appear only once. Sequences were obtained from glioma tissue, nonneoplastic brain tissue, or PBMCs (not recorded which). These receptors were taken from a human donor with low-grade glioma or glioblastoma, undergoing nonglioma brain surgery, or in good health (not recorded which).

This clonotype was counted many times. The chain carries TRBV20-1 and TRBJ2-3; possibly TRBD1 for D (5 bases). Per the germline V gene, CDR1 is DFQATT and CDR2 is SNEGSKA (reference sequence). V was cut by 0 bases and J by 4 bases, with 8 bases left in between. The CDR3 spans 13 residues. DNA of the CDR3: TGCAGTGCTAGAGATCTCAGGGCAGATACGCAGTATTTT. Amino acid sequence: CSARDLRADTQYF.

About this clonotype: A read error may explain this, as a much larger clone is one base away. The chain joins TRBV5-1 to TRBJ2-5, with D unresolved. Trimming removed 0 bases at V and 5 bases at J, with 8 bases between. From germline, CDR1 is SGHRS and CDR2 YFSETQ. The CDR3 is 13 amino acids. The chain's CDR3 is CASSLGKAETQYF. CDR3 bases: TGCGCCAGCAGCTTGGGGAAGGCGGAGACCCAGTACTTC.

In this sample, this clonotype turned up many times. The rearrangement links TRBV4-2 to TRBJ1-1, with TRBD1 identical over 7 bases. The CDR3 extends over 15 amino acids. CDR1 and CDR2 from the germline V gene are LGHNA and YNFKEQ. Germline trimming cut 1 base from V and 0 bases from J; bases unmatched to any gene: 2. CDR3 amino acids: CASSQAGTVNTEAFF. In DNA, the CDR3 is TGTGCCAGCAGCCAAGCCGGGACAGTGAACACTGAAGCTTTCTTT.

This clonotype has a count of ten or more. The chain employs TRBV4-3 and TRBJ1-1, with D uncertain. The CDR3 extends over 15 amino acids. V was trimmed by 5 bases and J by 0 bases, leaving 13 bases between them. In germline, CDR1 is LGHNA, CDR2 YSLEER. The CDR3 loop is CASSYTVGMNTEAFF. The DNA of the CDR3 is TGCGCCAGCAGCTACACTGTTGGCATGAACACTGAAGCTTTCTTT.

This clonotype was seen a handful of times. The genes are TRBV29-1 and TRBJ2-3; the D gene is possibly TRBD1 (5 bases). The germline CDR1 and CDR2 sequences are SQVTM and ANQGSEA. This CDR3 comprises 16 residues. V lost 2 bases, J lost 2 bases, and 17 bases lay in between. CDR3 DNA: TGCAGCGTTGAACCGCTGAGACAGTTCAACACAGATACGCAGTATTTT. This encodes CSVEPLRQFNTDTQYF.

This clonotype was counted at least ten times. CDR3 loop: CASSSDVASGNNEQFF. The CDR3 bases are TGTGCCAGCAGTTCTGATGTGGCTAGCGGGAACAATGAGCAGTTCTTC. The chain joins TRBV27 to TRBJ2-1, with 9 nucleotides matching TRBD2. The CDR3 has 16 residues. Germline V gene sequence: CDR1 MNHEY, CDR2 SMNVEV (reference sequence). Trimming removed 4 bases from V and 5 bases from J; junction bases left unmatched: 9.

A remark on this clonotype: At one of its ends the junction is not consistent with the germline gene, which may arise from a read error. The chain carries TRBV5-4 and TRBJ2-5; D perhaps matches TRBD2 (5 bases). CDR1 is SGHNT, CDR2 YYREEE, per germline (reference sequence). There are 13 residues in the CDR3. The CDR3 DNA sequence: TGTGCCGGCAGCTTACGGGGACAAGAGACCCAGTACTTC. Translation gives CAGSLRGQETQYF.

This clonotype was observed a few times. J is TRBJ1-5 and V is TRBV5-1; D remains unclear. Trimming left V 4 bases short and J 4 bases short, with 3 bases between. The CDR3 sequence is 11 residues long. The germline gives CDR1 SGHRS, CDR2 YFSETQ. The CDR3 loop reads CASSKNQPQHF. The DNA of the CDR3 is TGCGCCAGCAGCAAAAATCAGCCCCAGCATTTT.

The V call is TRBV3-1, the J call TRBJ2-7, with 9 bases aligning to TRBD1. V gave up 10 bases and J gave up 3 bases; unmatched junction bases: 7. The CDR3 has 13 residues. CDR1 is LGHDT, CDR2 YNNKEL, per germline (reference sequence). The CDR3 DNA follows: TGTGCCACCGGGGGACAGGGATTCTACGAGCAGTACTTC. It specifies CATGGQGFYEQYF.

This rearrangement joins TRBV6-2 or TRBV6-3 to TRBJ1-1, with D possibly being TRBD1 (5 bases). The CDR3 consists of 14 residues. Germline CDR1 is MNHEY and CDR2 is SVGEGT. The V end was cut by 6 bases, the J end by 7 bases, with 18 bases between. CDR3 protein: CASRDRTGPIEAFF. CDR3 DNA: TGTGCCAGCAGAGATCGGACGGGACCGATTGAAGCTTTCTTT.

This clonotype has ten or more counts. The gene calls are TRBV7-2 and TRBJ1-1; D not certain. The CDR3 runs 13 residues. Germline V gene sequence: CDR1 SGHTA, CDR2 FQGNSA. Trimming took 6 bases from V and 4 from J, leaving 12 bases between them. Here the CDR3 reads CASRGNLGTEAFF. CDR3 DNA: TGTGCCAGCAGAGGGAACTTGGGCACTGAAGCTTTCTTT.

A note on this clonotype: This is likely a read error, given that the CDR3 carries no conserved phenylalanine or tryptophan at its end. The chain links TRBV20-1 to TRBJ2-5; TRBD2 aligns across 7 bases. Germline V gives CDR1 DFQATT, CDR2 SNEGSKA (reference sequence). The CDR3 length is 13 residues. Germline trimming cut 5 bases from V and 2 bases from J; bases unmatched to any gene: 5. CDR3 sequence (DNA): TGCAGTGCTCCCCCGGGGGGACAAGAGACCCAGTACATA. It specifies CSAPPGGQETQYI.

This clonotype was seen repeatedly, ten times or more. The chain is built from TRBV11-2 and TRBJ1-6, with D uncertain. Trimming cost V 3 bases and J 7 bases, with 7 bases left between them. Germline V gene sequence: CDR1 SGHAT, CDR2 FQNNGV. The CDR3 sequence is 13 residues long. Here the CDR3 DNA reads TGTGCCAGCAGCTTTGCGGAAAATTCACCCCTCCACTTT. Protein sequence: CASSFAENSPLHF.

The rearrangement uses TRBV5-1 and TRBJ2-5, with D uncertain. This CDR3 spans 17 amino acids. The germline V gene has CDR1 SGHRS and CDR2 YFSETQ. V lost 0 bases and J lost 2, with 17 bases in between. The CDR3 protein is CASSLGGHRELQETQYF. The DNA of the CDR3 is TGCGCCAGCAGCTTGGGAGGCCACCGAGAACTACAAGAGACCCAGTACTTC.

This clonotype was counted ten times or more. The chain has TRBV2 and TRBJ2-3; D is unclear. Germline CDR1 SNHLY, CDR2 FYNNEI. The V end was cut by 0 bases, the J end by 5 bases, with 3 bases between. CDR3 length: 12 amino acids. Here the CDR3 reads CASSEALDTQYF. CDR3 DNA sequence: TGTGCCAGCAGTGAAGCCCTAGATACGCAGTATTTT.

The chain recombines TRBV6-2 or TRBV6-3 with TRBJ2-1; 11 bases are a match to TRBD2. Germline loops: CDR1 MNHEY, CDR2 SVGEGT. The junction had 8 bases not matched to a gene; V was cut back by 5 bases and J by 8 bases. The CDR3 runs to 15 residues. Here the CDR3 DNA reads TGTGCCAGCAGTCTACTAGCGGGAGTATTCGATGAGCAGTTCTTC. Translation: CASSLLAGVFDEQFF.

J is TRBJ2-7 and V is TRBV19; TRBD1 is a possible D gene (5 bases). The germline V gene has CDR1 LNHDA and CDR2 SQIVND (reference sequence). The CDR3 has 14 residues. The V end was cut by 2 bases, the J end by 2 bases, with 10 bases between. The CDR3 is CASSIPGSTYEQYF. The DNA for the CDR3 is TGTGCCAGTAGTATACCAGGGTCAACCTACGAGCAGTACTTC.

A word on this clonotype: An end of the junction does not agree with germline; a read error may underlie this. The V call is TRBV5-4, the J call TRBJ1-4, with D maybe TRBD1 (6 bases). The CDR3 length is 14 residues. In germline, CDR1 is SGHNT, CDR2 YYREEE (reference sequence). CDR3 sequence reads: CAGSLAGVQGKLFF. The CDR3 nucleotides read TGTGCCGGCAGCTTGGCAGGGGTCCAGGGAAAACTGTTTTTT.

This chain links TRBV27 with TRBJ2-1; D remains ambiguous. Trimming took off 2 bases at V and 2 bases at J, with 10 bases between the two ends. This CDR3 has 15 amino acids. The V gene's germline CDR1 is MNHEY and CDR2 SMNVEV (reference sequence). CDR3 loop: CASSLTWAPYNEQFF. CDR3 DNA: TGTGCCAGCAGTTTAACATGGGCCCCCTACAATGAGCAGTTCTTC.

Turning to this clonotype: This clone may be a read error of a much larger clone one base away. DNA of the CDR3: TGTGCCAGCAGTTTGGAGCAGGGGTCCTACGAGCAGTACTTC. Protein sequence: CASSLEQGSYEQYF. The rearrangement uses TRBV5-4 and TRBJ2-7, with D perhaps matching TRBD1 (6 bases). CDR3 length: 14 amino acids. The germline V gene has CDR1 SGHNT and CDR2 YYREEE (reference sequence).

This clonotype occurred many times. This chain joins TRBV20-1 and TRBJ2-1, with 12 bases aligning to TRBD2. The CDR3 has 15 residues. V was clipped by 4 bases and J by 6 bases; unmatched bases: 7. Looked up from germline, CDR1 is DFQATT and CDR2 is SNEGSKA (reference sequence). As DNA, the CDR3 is TGCAGTGCTAAAGGGACTAGCGGGCCGGGCAATGAGCAGTTCTTC. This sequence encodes CSAKGTSGPGNEQFF.

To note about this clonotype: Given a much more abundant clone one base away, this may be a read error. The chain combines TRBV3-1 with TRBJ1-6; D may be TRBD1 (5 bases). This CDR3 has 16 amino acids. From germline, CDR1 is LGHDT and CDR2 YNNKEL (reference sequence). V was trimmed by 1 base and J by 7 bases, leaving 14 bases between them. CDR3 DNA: TGTGCCAGCAGCCAAGTCACGGCAGGGCTGAATTCACCCCTCCACTTT. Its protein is CASSQVTAGLNSPLHF.

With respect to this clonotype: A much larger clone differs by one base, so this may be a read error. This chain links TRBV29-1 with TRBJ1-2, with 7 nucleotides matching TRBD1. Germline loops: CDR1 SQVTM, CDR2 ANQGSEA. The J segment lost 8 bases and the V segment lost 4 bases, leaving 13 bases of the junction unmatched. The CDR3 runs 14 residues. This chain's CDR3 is CSVGDMTGPAGYTF. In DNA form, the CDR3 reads TGCAGCGTTGGAGACATGACAGGGCCGGCGGGCTACACCTTC.

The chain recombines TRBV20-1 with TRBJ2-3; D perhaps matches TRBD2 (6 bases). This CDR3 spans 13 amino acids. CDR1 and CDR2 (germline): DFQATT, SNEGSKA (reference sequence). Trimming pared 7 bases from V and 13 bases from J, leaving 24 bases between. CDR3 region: CSVGGWGTDKKYF. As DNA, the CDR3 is TGCAGTGTGGGGGGATGGGGCACAGATAAGAAGTATTTT.

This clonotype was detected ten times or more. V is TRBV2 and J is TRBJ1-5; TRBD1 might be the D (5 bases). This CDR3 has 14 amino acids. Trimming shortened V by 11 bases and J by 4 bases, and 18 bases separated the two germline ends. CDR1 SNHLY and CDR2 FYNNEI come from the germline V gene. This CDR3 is CAGSGTGGNQPQHF. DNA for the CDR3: TGTGCCGGTTCCGGGACCGGGGGAAATCAGCCCCAGCATTTT.

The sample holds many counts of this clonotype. The CDR3 nucleotides are TGCAGTGTAACAGGCGACACAGATACGCAGTATTTT. As protein: CSVTGDTDTQYF. This chain joins TRBV20-1 and TRBJ2-3, with TRBD1 as a possible D gene (5 bases). With 7 bases removed from V and 2 bases from J, the gap between germline ends came to 10 bases. This CDR3 is 12 amino acids long. Germline loops: CDR1 DFQATT, CDR2 SNEGSKA (reference sequence).

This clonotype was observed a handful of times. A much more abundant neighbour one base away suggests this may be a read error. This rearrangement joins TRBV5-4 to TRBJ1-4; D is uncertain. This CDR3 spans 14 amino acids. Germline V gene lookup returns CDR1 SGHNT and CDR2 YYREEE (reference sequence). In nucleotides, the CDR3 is TGTGCCAGCAGCTTGGAATTGACTAATAAAAAACTGTTTTTT. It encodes CASSLELTNKKLFF. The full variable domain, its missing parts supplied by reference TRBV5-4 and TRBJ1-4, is ETGVTQSPTHLIKTRGQQVTLRCSSQSGHNTVSWYQQALGQGPQFIFQYYREEENGRGNFPPRFSGLQFPNYSSELNVNALELDDSALYLCASSLELTNKKLFFGSGTQLSVL.

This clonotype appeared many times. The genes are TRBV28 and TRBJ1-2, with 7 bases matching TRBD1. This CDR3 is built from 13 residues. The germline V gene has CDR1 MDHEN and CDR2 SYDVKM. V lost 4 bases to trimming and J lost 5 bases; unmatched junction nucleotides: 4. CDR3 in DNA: TGTGCCAGCAGTTCGGGACAGATATATGGCTACACCTTC. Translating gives CASSSGQIYGYTF.